The 13 T cell receptor beta chains given below trace back to one sample, sequenced in a study of post-analysis software for immune sequencing data. Every TCR beta cDNA library bore unique molecular identifiers. TCRdb used MiXCR to reprocess the PCR reads, holding one entry per CDR3 protein. The table includes 150,000 to 200,000 distinct CDR3 sequences, roughly 34% detected once. The sample here was blood, taken after autologous hematopoietic stem cell transplantation. These receptors were collected from a girl aged 5-17 years with multiple sclerosis.

This clonotype turned up a few times. CDR3 in DNA: TGTGCCAGCAGTTACACCAGCGGAGCCAAAAACATTCAGTACTTC. This sequence encodes CASSYTSGAKNIQYF. The V and J genes are TRBV6-6 and TRBJ2-4; tentatively, D is TRBD2 (5 bases). V lost 2 bases and J 0 bases, leaving 8 bases between the germline ends. CDR1 MNHNY and CDR2 SVGAGI come from the germline V gene (reference sequence). The CDR3 is made up of 15 amino acids.

This clonotype was detected a few times. The rearrangement joins TRBV12-3 or TRBV12-4 to TRBJ2-5, with D perhaps being TRBD1 or TRBD2 (5 bases each). V was clipped by 6 bases and J by 7 bases, with 12 bases between them. The CDR3 is 12 amino acids. The DNA of the CDR3 is TGTGCCAGCAGCGGGGCCCGTGGGACCCAGTACTTC. Translating gives CASSGARGTQYF.

This chain connects TRBV29-1 to TRBJ2-7; 8 bases are a match to TRBD1. J gave up 2 bases and V 4 bases, and 4 bases lay outside the gene matches. The CDR3 is 13 amino acids. Germline CDR1 SQVTM, CDR2 ANQGSEA. CDR3 region: CSVARQGTYEQYF. CDR3 coding DNA: TGCAGCGTTGCCCGACAGGGGACCTACGAGCAGTACTTC.

There are a few counts of this clonotype. J is TRBJ1-2 and V is TRBV9; 12 bases line up with TRBD1. V shed 5 bases, J shed 8 bases, and the junction held 4 bases outside the gene matches. The CDR3 sequence is 13 residues long. Germline CDR1 SGDLS, CDR2 YYNGEE. The CDR3 DNA reads TGTGCCAGCAGAGGGACAGGGGGCGCCGGCTACACCTTC. It codes for CASRGTGGAGYTF.

V and J are TRBV20-1 and TRBJ2-1; D ambiguous. V shed 5 bases and J shed 10 bases, with 3 bases lying between them. The CDR3 length is 8 residues. The germline V gene encodes CDR1 DFQATT and CDR2 SNEGSKA (reference sequence). The CDR3 region has the DNA TGCAGTGCTGGCGAGCAGTTCTTC. Amino acids: CSAGEQFF.

This clonotype has just a few counts. V is TRBV5-4 and J is TRBJ1-2; D gene uncertain. CDR3 length: 13 residues. Trimming removed 3 bases from V and 4 bases from J, with 10 bases in between. From germline, CDR1 is SGHNT and CDR2 YYREEE (reference sequence). The CDR3 nucleotides read TGTGCCAGCAGCTCAAACGGAAGCTATGGCTACACCTTC. It specifies CASSSNGSYGYTF.

With respect to this clonotype: A much larger clone sits a single nucleotide away, making a read error possible. V usage is TRBV10-3 and J usage is TRBJ2-1; the match to TRBD2 covers 11 bases. With the DNA end fitting TRBJ2-7 better, the J assignment may be wrong. The CDR3 extends over 16 amino acids. Germline CDR1 reads ENHRY; CDR2 reads SYGVKD. In DNA form, the CDR3 reads TGTGCCATCAGTGAGGGGACTAGCGGTCCATACAATGAGCAGTACTTC. As protein: CAISEGTSGPYNEQYF.

The chain combines TRBV9 with TRBJ2-1; 7 bases line up with TRBD2. With 0 bases clipped from V and 7 bases from J, the junction kept 4 bases outside the gene matches. This CDR3 has 14 residues. The germline V gene encodes CDR1 SGDLS and CDR2 YYNGEE. Here the CDR3 reads CASSVVAGVNEQFF. Here the CDR3 DNA reads TGTGCCAGCAGCGTAGTGGCGGGAGTTAATGAGCAGTTCTTC.

This chain's CDR3 is CASIQGPEPPYEQYF. The CDR3 nucleotides are TGTGCCAGCATTCAGGGGCCTGAACCCCCCTACGAGCAGTACTTC. The chain uses TRBV6-2 or TRBV6-3 and TRBJ2-7, with D possibly TRBD1 on 6 matching bases. V dropped 7 bases and J dropped 2 bases, with 18 bases sitting between them. This CDR3 spans 15 amino acids. Per germline, CDR1 MNHEY and CDR2 SVGEGT.

This clonotype was detected a few times. This CDR3 reads CATSSGTSGGRGTQYF. The DNA for the CDR3 is TGTGCCACCAGCAGCGGGACTAGCGGGGGCAGGGGTACGCAGTATTTT. This chain joins TRBV15 and TRBJ2-3, with TRBD2 identical over 14 bases. In germline, CDR1 is LNHNV, CDR2 YYDKDF (reference sequence). The trim removed 3 bases at V and 8 bases at J, leaving 7 bases unmatched. CDR3 length equals 16 residues.

The genes are TRBV20-1 and TRBJ2-7; 8 bases are a match to TRBD2. V lost 3 bases to trimming and J lost 0 bases; unmatched junction nucleotides: 4. Germline V gene sequence: CDR1 DFQATT, CDR2 SNEGSKA (reference sequence). The CDR3 runs 14 residues. The CDR3 loop is CSASSLAGSYEQYF. Here the CDR3 DNA reads TGCAGTGCTAGTAGTCTAGCGGGCTCCTACGAGCAGTACTTC.

This clonotype was detected many times. The chain is built from TRBV5-5 and TRBJ2-7; 9 bases align to TRBD2. V lost 0 bases to trimming and J lost 2 bases; unmatched junction nucleotides: 6. The germline V gene encodes CDR1 SGHKS and CDR2 YYEKEE (reference sequence). This CDR3 comprises 16 residues. The CDR3 nucleotides are TGTGCCAGCAGCTTGGCCGAAGCGGGAGGACCCTACGAGCAGTACTTC. Amino acid sequence: CASSLAEAGGPYEQYF.

This sequence joins TRBV6-5 and TRBJ2-1, with 10 bases aligning to TRBD2. V lost 5 bases to trimming and J lost 10 bases; unmatched junction nucleotides: 11. Germline values: CDR1 MNHEY, CDR2 SVGAGI. This CDR3 spans 15 amino acids. Here the CDR3 DNA reads TGTGCCAGCAGTACCACTAGCGGGAAAAGGTACGAGCAGTTCTTC. This translates into CASSTTSGKRYEQFF.